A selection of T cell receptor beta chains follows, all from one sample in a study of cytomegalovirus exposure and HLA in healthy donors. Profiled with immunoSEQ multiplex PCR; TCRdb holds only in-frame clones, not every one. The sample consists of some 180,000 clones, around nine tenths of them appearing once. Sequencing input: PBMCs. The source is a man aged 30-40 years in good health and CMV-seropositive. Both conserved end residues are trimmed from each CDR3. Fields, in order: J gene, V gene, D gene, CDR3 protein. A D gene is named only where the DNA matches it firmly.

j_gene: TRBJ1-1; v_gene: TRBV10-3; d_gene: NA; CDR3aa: AISDAGEGTEAF
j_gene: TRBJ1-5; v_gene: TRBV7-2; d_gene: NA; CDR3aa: ASSVNGRETYQPQH
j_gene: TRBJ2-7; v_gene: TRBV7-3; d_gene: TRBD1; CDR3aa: ASSLRGQGPYEQY
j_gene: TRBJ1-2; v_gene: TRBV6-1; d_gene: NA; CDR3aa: ASSLITLGGGYT
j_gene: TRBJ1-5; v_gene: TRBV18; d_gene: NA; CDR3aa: ASRTGTSATQPQH
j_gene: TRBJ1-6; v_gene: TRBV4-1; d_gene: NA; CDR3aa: ASSPSGYSPLH
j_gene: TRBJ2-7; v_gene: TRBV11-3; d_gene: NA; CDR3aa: ASSLGQGGEQY
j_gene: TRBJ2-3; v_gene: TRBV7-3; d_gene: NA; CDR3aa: ASSLNARTDTQY
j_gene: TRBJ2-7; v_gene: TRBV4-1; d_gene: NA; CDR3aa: ASSQAPRGSYEQY
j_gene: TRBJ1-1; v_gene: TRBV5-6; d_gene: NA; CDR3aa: ASSFYIQGVLDTEAF
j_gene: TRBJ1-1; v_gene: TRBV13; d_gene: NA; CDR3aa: ASSLPWRDDTEAF
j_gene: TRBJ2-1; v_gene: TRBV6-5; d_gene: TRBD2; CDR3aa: ASSRGGRESNEQF
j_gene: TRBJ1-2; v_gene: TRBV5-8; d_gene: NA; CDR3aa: ATVGQILTYGYT
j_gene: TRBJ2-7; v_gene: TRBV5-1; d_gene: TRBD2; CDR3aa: ASSLTSGIYEQY
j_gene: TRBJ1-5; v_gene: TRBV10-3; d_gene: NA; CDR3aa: AISESEGGNQPQH
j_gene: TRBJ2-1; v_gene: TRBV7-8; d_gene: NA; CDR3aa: ASSPESNEQF
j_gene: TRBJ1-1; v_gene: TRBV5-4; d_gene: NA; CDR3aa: ASSPTGPGNTEAF
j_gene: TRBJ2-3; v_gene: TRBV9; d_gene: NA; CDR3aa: ASSILGTDTQY
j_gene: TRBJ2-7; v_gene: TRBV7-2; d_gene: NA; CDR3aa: ASSLNYEQY
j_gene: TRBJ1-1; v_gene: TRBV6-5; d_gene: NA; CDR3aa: ASRHGPHTEAF
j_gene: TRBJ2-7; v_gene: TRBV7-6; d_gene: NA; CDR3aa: ASSLALQGGTRYEQY
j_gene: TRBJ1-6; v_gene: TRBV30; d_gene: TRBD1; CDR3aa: AWTTGGVSPLH
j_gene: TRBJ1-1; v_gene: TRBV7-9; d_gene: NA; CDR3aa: ASSLGRWNTEAF
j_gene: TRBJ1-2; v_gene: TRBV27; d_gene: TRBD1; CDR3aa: ASSTSQRGRGYT
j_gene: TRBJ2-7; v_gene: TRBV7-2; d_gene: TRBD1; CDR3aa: ASSLPSRGPLEQY
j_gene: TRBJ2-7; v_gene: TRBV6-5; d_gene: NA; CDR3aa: ASSYSAENYEQY
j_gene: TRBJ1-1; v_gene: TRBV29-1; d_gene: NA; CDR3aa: SVEVALSGTEAF
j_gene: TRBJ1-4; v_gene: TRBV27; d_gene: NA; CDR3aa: ASSFSRAEKLF